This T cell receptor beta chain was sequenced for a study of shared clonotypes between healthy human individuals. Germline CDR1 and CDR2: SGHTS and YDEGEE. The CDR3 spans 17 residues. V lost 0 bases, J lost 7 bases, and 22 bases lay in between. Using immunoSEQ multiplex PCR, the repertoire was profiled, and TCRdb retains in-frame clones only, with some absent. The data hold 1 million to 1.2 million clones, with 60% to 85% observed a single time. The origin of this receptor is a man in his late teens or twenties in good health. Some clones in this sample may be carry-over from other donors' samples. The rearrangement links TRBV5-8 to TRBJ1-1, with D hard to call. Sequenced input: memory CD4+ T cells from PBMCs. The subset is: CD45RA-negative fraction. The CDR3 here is CASSLGVLYYRSFEAFF. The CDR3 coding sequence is TGTGCCAGCAGCTTGGGGGTTTTATATTATAGGTCCTTTGAAGCTTTCTTT.